This TCR beta chain was sequenced during a study of T-cell memory formation after mild COVID-19. This clonotype turned up a few times. Antigen specificity is unknown. A single record per CDR3 protein comes from TCRdb applying MiXCR to the 5' RACE reads. The repertoire holds 270,000 or so distinct CDR3 sequences, with 15% to 20% as singletons. General study points: Some clones that responded turned up in pre-infection memory, which suggests that cross-reactive memory joined in.

The sequenced material came from PBMCs or a T cell subset sorted from them (not recorded which). The TCR originated in a man between 18 and 35 years old who had mild COVID-19 (a few samples of this study predate the infection). Cell type and time point are not known.

The CDR3 DNA is TGTGCCACCCAGGGGGCGGGGTTCCCCACAGATACGCAGTATTTT. It yields the protein CATQGAGFPTDTQYF. The genes are TRBV27 and TRBJ2-3, with 8 bases fitting TRBD1. V gave up 10 bases and J gave up 2 bases; unmatched junction bases: 11. Germline V gene sequence: CDR1 MNHEY, CDR2 SMNVEV (reference sequence). The CDR3 contains 15 residues.